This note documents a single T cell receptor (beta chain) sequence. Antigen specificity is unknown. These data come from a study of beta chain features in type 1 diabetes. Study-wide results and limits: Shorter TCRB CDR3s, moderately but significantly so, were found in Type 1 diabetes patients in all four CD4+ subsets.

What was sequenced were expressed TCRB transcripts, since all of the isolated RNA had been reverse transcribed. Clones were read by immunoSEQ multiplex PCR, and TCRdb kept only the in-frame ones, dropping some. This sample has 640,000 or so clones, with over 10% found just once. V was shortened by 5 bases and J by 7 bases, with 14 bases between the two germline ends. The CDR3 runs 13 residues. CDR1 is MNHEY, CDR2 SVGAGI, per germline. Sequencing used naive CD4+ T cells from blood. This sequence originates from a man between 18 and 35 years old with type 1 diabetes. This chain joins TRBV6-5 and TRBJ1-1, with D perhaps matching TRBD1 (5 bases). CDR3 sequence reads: CASSPGATGEAFF. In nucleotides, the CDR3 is TGTGCCAGCAGTCCCGGGGCCACGGGTGAAGCTTTCTTT.